Each of the 27 T cell receptor beta chains below was sequenced from the same sample in a study of T cells expressing NK-cell markers. Reprocessing the 5' RACE reads, TCRdb reports a single entry for every CDR3 protein and omits DNA. The table for this sample gives about 460,000 distinct CDR3 sequences. Sequencing was done on a sample of blood T cells: a sorted CD56 or NKG2C T cell subset, CD4+ or CD8+ T cells, or bulk PBMC T cells (not recorded which). These receptors all come from a woman between 45 and 60 years old in good health.

The chain has TRBV7-2 and TRBJ2-1. This CDR3 has 14 residues. From germline, CDR1 is SGHTA and CDR2 FQGNSA. This CDR3 reads CASSVAERHNEQFF.

The chain employs TRBV20-1 and TRBJ2-1; TCRdb's D call of TRBD1 is untestable without DNA. CDR1 DFQATT and CDR2 SNEGSKA come from the germline V gene (reference sequence). The CDR3 totals 13 residues. CDR3 residues: CSARESSYNEQFF.

V is TRBV12-3 or TRBV12-4 and J is TRBJ1-1. The CDR3 contains 14 residues. CDR3 sequence reads: CASSRGLGRTEAFF.

This rearrangement joins TRBV5-1 to TRBJ2-5; TCRdb picks TRBD2, but there is no DNA to check that call. This CDR3 comprises 16 residues. The germline V gene encodes CDR1 SGHRS and CDR2 YFSETQ. CDR3 sequence reads: CASSPATGGPRETQYF.

CDR3 protein: CAWSPIITGLFETQYF. This rearrangement joins TRBV30 to TRBJ2-5; TCRdb's D call, TRBD1, is unchecked because there is no DNA. Germline V CDR1 and CDR2: GTSNPN, SVGIG (reference sequence). This CDR3 spans 16 amino acids.

The genes are TRBV2 and TRBJ2-1; TCRdb's D call of TRBD2 is untestable without DNA. Germline values: CDR1 SNHLY, CDR2 FYNNEI. The CDR3 is 15 amino acids. CDR3 region: CASSRLKLGVNEQFF.

The CDR3: CSVHKVADTQYF. This sequence joins TRBV29-1 and TRBJ2-3. There are 12 residues in the CDR3. Looked up from germline, CDR1 is SQVTM and CDR2 is ANQGSEA.

The chain employs TRBV20-1 and TRBJ2-3; the TRBD1 assignment by TCRdb is unverifiable without DNA. The CDR3 extends over 12 amino acids. CDR1 is DFQATT, CDR2 SNEGSKA, per germline (reference sequence). The CDR3 loop is CSARSPGQTQYF.

The rearrangement joins TRBV2 to TRBJ1-4; TCRdb picks TRBD1, but there is no DNA to check that call. The CDR3 spans 14 residues. Germline V lookup: CDR1 SNHLY, CDR2 FYNNEI. The CDR3 sequence: CASSTGTANEKLFF.

V is TRBV4-1 and J is TRBJ2-2. This CDR3 spans 17 amino acids. Germline V gives CDR1 MGHRA, CDR2 YSYEKL. The CDR3 protein is CASSHKPIGANTGELFF.

CDR3 sequence: CASSQGTSAPDTQYF. V is TRBV4-2 and J is TRBJ2-3; TCRdb's D call of TRBD2 is untestable without DNA. CDR1 is LGHNA, CDR2 YNFKEQ, per germline. The CDR3 is 15 residues long.

The chain has TRBV20-1 and TRBJ2-1. Germline V gene sequence: CDR1 DFQATT, CDR2 SNEGSKA (reference sequence). The CDR3 length is 14 residues. This CDR3 is CSAMFRTTYNEQFF.

The CDR3 sequence: CASNLPTGSSYNEQFF. This chain joins TRBV12-3 or TRBV12-4 and TRBJ2-1. CDR3 length: 16 amino acids.

The chain joins TRBV5-1 to TRBJ2-2; TCRdb designates TRBD1, a call that cannot be tested without DNA. The CDR3 is 16 residues long. The germline gives CDR1 SGHRS, CDR2 YFSETQ. The CDR3 is CASSFQTGVHTGELFF.

The chain joins TRBV6-6 to TRBJ1-5; TCRdb's D call of TRBD1 is untestable without DNA. This CDR3 has 15 amino acids. Per germline, CDR1 MNHNY and CDR2 SVGAGI (reference sequence). The CDR3: CASSFDRRVDQPQHF.

The chain recombines TRBV11-3 with TRBJ2-1; as DNA is missing, the TRBD1 call by TCRdb cannot be tested. CDR1 is SGHNT, CDR2 YENEEA, per germline. The CDR3 is 14 amino acids. This chain's CDR3 is CASSGGQGNNEQFF.

The chain combines TRBV29-1 with TRBJ2-1; TCRdb lists TRBD2, though no DNA is available to test this call. This CDR3 has 14 residues. Germline V gene sequence: CDR1 SQVTM, CDR2 ANQGSEA. This CDR3 is CSVTSGWGNDEQFF.

This chain joins TRBV3-1 and TRBJ1-2; the TRBD1 assignment by TCRdb is unverifiable without DNA. The CDR3 loop spans 13 amino acids. Germline assignment: CDR1 LGHDT and CDR2 YNNKEL (reference sequence). CDR3 amino acids: CASSRNQQGGYTF.

The V and J genes are TRBV24-1 and TRBJ2-5; TCRdb calls TRBD2, which cannot be checked without DNA. Germline CDR1 KGHDR, CDR2 SFDVKD. The CDR3 loop spans 16 amino acids. The CDR3 sequence: CATSDTYVRSPETQYF.

The chain recombines TRBV10-2 with TRBJ2-6; TCRdb reports TRBD1, a call that lacks DNA to check it against. The CDR3 has 17 residues. Per the germline V gene, CDR1 is WSHSY and CDR2 is SAAADI. The CDR3: CASGLPDRGSGANVLTF.

This chain joins TRBV29-1 and TRBJ2-2. Germline V gene sequence: CDR1 SQVTM, CDR2 ANQGSEA. The CDR3 covers 13 residues. The chain's CDR3 is CSAVGSYTGELFF.

The V gene is TRBV5-1, the J gene TRBJ1-1. The CDR3 extends over 15 amino acids. Germline-derived CDR1 and CDR2 are SGHRS and YFSETQ. The CDR3 reads CASILIPGMNTEAFF. The entire variable domain, with the rest obtained from reference TRBV5-1 and TRBJ1-1, is as follows: KAGVTQTPRYLIKTRGQQVTLSCSPISGHRSVSWYQQTPGQGLQFLFEYFSETQRNKGNFPGRFSGRQFSNSRSEMNVSTLELGDSALYLCASILIPGMNTEAFFGQGTRLTVV.

The genes are TRBV4-1 and TRBJ1-4. CDR3 size: 12 residues. Germline CDR1 MGHRA, CDR2 YSYEKL. This CDR3 is CASSPLVGKLFF.

The chain couples TRBV28 to TRBJ2-7. The CDR3 length is 13 residues. CDR1 MDHEN and CDR2 SYDVKM come from the germline V gene. The CDR3 sequence is CASSLRVIGEAYF.

V gene TRBV6-5 combines with J gene TRBJ2-7. CDR1 MNHEY and CDR2 SVGAGI come from the germline V gene. This CDR3 is 14 amino acids long. This CDR3 is CASALTGGSYEQYF.

CDR3 in amino acids: CASSLGLGTGSTDTQYF. V usage is TRBV7-6 and J usage is TRBJ2-3; TCRdb outputs TRBD1, but without DNA this stays unchecked. The V gene's germline CDR1 is SGHVS and CDR2 FNYEAQ. This CDR3 is 17 amino acids long.

V is TRBV3-1 and J is TRBJ2-1; TCRdb reports TRBD1, a call that lacks DNA to check it against. Per germline, CDR1 LGHDT and CDR2 YNNKEL (reference sequence). The CDR3 has 15 residues. The CDR3 sequence is CASSLRGSRGNEQFF.